The subject of this entry is one TCR beta chain. Repertoires were generated with immunoSEQ multiplex PCR, while TCRdb's copy carries only in-frame clones and drops some. Here the sample spans tens of thousands of clones, 80% to 95% being singletons. This record comes from a study of technical replicates of blood from a handful of donors. This TCR was recovered from a human donor in good health. The sequencing input was T cells isolated from PBMCs.

DNA for the CDR3: TGTGCCTGGGCTGAGGGGGCGGGAAACACCATATATTTT. Protein product: CAWAEGAGNTIYF. The chain uses TRBV30 and TRBJ1-3; 7 bases align to TRBD1. The trim removed 5 bases at V and 4 bases at J, leaving 5 bases unmatched. Germline V gene data show CDR1 as GTSNPN and CDR2 as SVGIG (reference sequence). The CDR3 contains 13 residues. The full variable domain, in which reference TRBV30 and TRBJ1-3 provide the parts outside the CDR3, is SQTIHQWPATLVQPVGSPLSLECTVEGTSNPNLYWYRQAAGRGLQLLFYSVGIGQISSEVPQNLSASRPQDRQFILSSKKLLLSDSGFYLCAWAEGAGNTIYFGEGSWLTVV.